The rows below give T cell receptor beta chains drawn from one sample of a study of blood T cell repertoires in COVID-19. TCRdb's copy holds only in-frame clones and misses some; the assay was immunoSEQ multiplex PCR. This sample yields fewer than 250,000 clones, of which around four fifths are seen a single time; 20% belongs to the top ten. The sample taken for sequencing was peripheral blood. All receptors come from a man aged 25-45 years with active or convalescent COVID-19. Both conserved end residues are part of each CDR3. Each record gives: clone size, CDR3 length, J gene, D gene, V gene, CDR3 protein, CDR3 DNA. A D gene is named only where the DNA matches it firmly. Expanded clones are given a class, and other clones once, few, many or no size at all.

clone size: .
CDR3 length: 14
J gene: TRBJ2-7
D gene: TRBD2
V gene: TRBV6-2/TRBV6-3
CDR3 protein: CASSYSTSSREQYF
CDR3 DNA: TGTGCCAGCAGTTACTCGACTAGCTCTCGCGAGCAGTACTTC

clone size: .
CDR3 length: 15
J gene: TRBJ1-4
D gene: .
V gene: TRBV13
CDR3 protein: CASSQGQGDNEKLFF
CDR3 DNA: TGTGCCAGCAGCCAGGGGCAGGGTGATAATGAAAAACTGTTTTTT

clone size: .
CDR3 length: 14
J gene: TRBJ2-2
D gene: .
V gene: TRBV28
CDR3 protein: CATNFGTNTGELFF
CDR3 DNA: TGTGCCACAAACTTCGGGACAAACACCGGGGAGCTGTTTTTT

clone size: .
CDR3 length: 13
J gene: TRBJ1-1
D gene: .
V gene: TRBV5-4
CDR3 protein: CASSFRGNTEAFF
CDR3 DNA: TGTGCCAGCAGCTTTCGGGGAAACACTGAAGCTTTCTTT

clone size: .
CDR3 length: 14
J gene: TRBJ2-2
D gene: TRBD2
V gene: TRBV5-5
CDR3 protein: CATRTSANTGELFF
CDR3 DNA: TGTGCCACAAGGACTAGCGCTAACACCGGGGAGCTGTTTTTT

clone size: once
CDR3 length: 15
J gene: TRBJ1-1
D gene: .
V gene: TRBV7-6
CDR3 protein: CASSLAWQGNTEAFF
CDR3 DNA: TGTGCCAGCAGCTTAGCGTGGCAGGGAAACACTGAAGCTTTCTTT

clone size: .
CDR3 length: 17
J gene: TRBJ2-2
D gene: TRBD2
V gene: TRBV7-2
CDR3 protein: CASSLSGLAGGIRELFF
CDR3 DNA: TGTGCCAGCAGCCTCAGCGGACTAGCGGGGGGTATCAGGGAGCTGTTTTTT

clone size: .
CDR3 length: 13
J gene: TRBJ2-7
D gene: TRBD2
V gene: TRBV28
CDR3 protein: CASRASGRYEQYF
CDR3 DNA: TGTGCCAGCAGGGCTAGCGGGAGGTACGAGCAGTACTTC

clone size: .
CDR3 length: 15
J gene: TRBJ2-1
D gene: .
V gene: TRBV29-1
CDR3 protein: CSVAVGASGPNEQFF
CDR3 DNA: TGCAGCGTTGCTGTGGGGGCTAGCGGACCCAATGAGCAGTTCTTC

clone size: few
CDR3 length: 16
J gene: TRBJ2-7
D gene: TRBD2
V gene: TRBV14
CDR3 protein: CASSPHGTSGSSEQYF
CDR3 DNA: TGTGCCAGCAGCCCGCATGGGACTAGCGGGAGCAGCGAGCAGTACTTC

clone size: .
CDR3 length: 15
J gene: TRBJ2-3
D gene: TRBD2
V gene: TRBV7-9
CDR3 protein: CASSLVGLAGDTQYF
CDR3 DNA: TGTGCCAGCAGCTTAGTTGGGCTAGCGGGAGATACGCAGTATTTT

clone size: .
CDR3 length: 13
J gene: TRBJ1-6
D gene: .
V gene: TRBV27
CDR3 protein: CASSLRRDSPLHF
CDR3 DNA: TGTGCCAGCAGTTTACGGCGGGATTCACCCCTCCACTTT

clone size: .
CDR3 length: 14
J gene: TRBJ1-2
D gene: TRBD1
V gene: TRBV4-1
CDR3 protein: CASSHPGTAAGYTF
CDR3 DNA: TGCGCCAGCAGCCATCCCGGGACAGCGGCTGGCTACACCTTC

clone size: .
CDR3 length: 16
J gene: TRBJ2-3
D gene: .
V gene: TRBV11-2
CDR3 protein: CASSVGSGLSTDTQYF
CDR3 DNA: TGTGCCAGCAGCGTAGGGTCGGGACTCAGCACAGATACGCAGTATTTT

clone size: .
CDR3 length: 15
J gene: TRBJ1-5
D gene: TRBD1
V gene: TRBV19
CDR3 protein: CASSIWDRVTQPQHF
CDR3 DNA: TGTGCCAGTAGTATATGGGACAGGGTCACTCAGCCCCAGCATTTT

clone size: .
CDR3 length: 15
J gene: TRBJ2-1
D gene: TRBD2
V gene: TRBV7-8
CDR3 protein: CASSNTGTSGNEQFF
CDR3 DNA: TGTGCCAGCAGCAATACCGGGACTAGCGGCAATGAGCAGTTCTTC

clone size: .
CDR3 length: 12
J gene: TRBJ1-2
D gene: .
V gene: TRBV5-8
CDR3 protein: CASSPFNYGYTF
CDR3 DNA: TGTGCCAGCAGCCCTTTTAACTATGGCTACACCTTC

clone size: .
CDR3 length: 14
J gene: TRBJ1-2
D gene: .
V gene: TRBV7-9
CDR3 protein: CASSLDRANYGYTF
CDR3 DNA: TGTGCCAGCAGCTTAGACAGGGCCAACTATGGCTACACCTTC

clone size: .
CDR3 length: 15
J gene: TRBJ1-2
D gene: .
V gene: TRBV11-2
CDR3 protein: CASSLERGRVRGYTF
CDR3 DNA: TGTGCCAGCAGCTTAGAAAGAGGCAGGGTCAGAGGCTACACCTTC

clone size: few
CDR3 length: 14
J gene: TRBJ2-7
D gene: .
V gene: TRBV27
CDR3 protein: CASSFLTGTREQYF
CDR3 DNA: TGTGCCAGCAGTTTCTTAACAGGAACGCGGGAGCAGTACTTC

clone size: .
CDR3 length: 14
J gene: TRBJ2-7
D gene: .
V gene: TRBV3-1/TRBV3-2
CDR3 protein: CASSQGMGAREQYF
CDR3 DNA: TGTGCCAGCAGCCAAGGGATGGGGGCGCGTGAGCAGTACTTC

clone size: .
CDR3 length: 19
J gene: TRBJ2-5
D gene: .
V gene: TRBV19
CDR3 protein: CASSILGNLRAGSRETQYF
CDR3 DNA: TGTGCCAGTAGTATTTTGGGCAATCTCCGCGCGGGAAGCCGGGAGACCCAGTACTTC

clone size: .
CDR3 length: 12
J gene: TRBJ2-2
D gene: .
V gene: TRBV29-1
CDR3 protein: CSVADSIGELFF
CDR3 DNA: TGCAGCGTAGCGGACAGTATCGGGGAGCTGTTTTTT

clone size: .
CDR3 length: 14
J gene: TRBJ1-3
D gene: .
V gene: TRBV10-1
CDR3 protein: CASTVAGSGNTIYF
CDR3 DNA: TGCGCCAGCACTGTGGCGGGCTCTGGAAACACCATATATTTT

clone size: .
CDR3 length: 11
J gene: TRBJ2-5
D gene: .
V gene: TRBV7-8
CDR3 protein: CASSRLETQYF
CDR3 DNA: TGTGCCAGCAGCCGCCTAGAGACCCAGTACTTC

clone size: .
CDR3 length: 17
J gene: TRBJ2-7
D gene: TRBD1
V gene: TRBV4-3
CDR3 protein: CASSQDTWDRGWHEQYF
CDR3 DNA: TGCGCCAGCAGCCAAGATACATGGGACAGGGGGTGGCACGAGCAGTACTTC

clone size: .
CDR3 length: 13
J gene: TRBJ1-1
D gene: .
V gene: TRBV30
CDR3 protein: CAWSRGGAYEAFF
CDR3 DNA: TGTGCCTGGAGTCGTGGAGGGGCGTATGAAGCTTTCTTT

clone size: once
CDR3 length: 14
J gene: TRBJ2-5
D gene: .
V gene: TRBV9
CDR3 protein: CASSVDLAFETQYF
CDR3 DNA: TGTGCCAGCAGCGTAGATCTAGCTTTTGAGACCCAGTACTTC

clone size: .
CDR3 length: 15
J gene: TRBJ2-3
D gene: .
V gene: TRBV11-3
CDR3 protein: CASSPKRGFTDTQYF
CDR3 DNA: TGTGCCAGCAGCCCAAAGAGGGGGTTCACAGATACGCAGTATTTT

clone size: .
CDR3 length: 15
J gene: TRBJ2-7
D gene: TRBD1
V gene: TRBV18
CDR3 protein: CASSPKQGAVNEQYF
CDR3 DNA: TGTGCCAGCTCACCCAAACAGGGGGCTGTAAACGAGCAGTACTTC

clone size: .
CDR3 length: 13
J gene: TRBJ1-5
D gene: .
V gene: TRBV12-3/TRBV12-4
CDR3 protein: CASSFSLWEGQHF
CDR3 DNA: TGTGCCAGCAGTTTTTCACTTTGGGAGGGCCAGCATTTT

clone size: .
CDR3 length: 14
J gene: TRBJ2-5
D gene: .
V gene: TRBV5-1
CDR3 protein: CASSSLASQETQYF
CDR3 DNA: TGCGCCAGCAGCTCACTAGCCTCCCAAGAGACCCAGTACTTC

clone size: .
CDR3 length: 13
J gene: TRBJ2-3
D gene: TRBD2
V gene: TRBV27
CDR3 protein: CASSLAGGDTQYF
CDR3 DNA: TGTGCCAGCAGTTTGGCGGGAGGGGATACGCAGTATTTT

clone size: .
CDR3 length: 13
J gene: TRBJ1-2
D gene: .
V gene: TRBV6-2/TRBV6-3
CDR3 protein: CASSYADNYGYTF
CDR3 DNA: TGTGCCAGCAGTTACGCGGATAACTATGGCTACACCTTC

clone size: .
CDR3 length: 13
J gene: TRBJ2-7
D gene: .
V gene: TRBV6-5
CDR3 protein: CASSYNRAYEQYF
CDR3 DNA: TGTGCCAGCAGTTACAATAGAGCCTACGAGCAGTACTTC

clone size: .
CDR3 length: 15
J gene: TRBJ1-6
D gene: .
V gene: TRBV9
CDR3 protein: CASTRGGGYNSPLHF
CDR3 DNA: TGTGCCAGCACCCGCGGGGGAGGCTATAATTCACCCCTCCACTTT